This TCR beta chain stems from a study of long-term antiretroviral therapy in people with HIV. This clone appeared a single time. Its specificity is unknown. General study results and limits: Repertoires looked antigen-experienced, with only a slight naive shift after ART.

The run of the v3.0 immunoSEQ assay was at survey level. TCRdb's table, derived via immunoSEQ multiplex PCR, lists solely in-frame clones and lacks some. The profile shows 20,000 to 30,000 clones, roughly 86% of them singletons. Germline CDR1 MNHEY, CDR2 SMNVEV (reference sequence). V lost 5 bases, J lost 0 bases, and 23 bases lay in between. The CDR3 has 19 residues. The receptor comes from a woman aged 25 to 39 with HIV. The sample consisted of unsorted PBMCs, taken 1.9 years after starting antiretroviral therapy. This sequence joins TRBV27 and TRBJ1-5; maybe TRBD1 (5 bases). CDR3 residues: CASSPTPRRQSYSNQPQHF. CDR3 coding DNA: TGTGCCAGCAGTCCCACTCCCCGCCGACAGAGCTATAGCAATCAGCCCCAGCATTTT.